Listed below are T cell receptor beta chains from one sample, sequenced in a study of tumor-infiltrating lymphocytes in primary liver carcinoma. TCRdb re-called the multiplex PCR reads with MiXCR, one entry per CDR3 protein. This table has approximately 330,000 distinct CDR3 sequences, almost 65% appearing once. The source material was peripheral blood. These receptor sequences come from a man in his forties with primary liver carcinoma and hepatitis B virus infection. Both conserved end residues are part of each CDR3. A D gene is named only where the DNA matches it firmly. A row's size may be missing; if present it is once, few, many or a size class.

V gene,D gene,clone size,J gene,CDR3 DNA,CDR3 protein
TRBV11-1,NA,NA,TRBJ2-1,TGTGTCAGCAGCTTAGTCGTGACAGCAGATACCTACAATGAGCAGTTCTTC,CVSSLVVTADTYNEQFF
TRBV14,NA,NA,TRBJ2-3,TGTGCCAGCAGCCAGGCAGCCCGGAGTACGCAGTATTTT,CASSQAARSTQYF
TRBV4-3,TRBD1,many,TRBJ2-7,TGCGCCAGCAGCCAAGGGGACAGGGCGGCGTCCTACGAGCAGTACTTC,CASSQGDRAASYEQYF
TRBV10-3,NA,many,TRBJ2-3,TGTGCCATCAGTGAGACGCTAGTTGATAGAGATACGCAGTATTTT,CAISETLVDRDTQYF
TRBV6-1,TRBD2,many,TRBJ2-3,TGTGCCAGCAGTGAAAAATCCCGGACTAGCGGGTTTGTGGGGAGCACAGATACGCAGTATTTT,CASSEKSRTSGFVGSTDTQYF
TRBV12-3/TRBV12-4,TRBD1,NA,TRBJ2-7,TGCGCCAGAAGTTGGGACAGAGAATACGAGCAGTACTTC,CARSWDREYEQYF
TRBV5-5,NA,many,TRBJ2-1,TGTGCCAGCAGCCACGACGCGGGTCGGAATGAGCAGTTCTTC,CASSHDAGRNEQFF
TRBV11-2,NA,NA,TRBJ2-7,TGTGCCAGCATCTTCACACATGGCCTATCCTACAAGCAGTACTTC,CASIFTHGLSYKQYF
TRBV18,NA,NA,TRBJ1-1,TGTGCCAGCTCGACGGCACAGGGAAGATTGACTGAAGCTTTCTTT,CASSTAQGRLTEAFF
TRBV10-3,NA,NA,TRBJ1-5,TGTGCCTTCAGTGAGTCGACTGGGTATAGCAATCAGCCCCAGCATTTT,CAFSESTGYSNQPQHF
TRBV6-2/TRBV6-3,TRBD2,NA,TRBJ2-7,TGTGCCAGCAGCGGGACTAGCGGGAGGTCCTCCTACGAGCAGTACTTC,CASSGTSGRSSYEQYF
TRBV11-2,NA,NA,TRBJ2-1,TGTACCAGCAGCTTGTTTAGGAGTTCCCACAATGAGCAGTTCTTC,CTSSLFRSSHNEQFF
TRBV7-9,NA,once,TRBJ1-1,TGTACCAGCGAGCTGAACACTGAAGCTTTCTTT,CTSELNTEAFF
TRBV11-2,NA,many,TRBJ2-1,TGTGCCAGCAGCTTAGTGGCTAGCGAGAGGGGAAATGAGCAGTTCTTC,CASSLVASERGNEQFF
TRBV11-2,NA,NA,TRBJ1-1,TGTGCCAGCAGCTTATGTATGAACAATGAAGCTTTCTTT,CASSLCMNNEAFF
TRBV11-2,NA,NA,TRBJ1-1,TGTGCCAGTAGCTTATTACCCGTCACTGAAGCTTTCTTT,CASSLLPVTEAFF
TRBV11-2,NA,few,TRBJ1-1,TGTGCCAGCAGCTTAGTACAGGCGGCCACTGAAGCTTTCTTT,CASSLVQAATEAFF
TRBV11-2,NA,many,TRBJ2-7,TGTGCCAGCAGCTTAGGGGGCGGAGCCTACGAGCAGTACTTC,CASSLGGGAYEQYF
TRBV29-1,TRBD2,once,TRBJ2-7,TGCAGCGTGGCCCTGATGGCGGGAGGTCCCTACGAGCAGTACTTC,CSVALMAGGPYEQYF
TRBV7-9,NA,NA,TRBJ1-6,TGTGGCAGCAGCTTAGCGTCGGGAGGGCCCCTCCACTTT,CGSSLASGGPLHF
TRBV11-2,NA,NA,TRBJ2-7,TGTGCCAGCGGCTTAGACATCGCAGGGGTAGGGCATGAGCAGTACTTC,CASGLDIAGVGHEQYF
TRBV7-9,NA,NA,TRBJ1-1,TGTGCCAGCCATTTCGGGGGGCGCGACACTGAAGCTTTCTTT,CASHFGGRDTEAFF
TRBV10-2,TRBD1,NA,TRBJ1-5,TGCGCCAGCAACACAGGGGGAAGCAGTCAGCCCCAGCATTTT,CASNTGGSSQPQHF
TRBV4-1,TRBD1,NA,TRBJ1-6,TGCGCCAGCAGCCAACTCCGGACAGGGCATGATTCACCCCTCCACTTT,CASSQLRTGHDSPLHF
TRBV12-3/TRBV12-4,TRBD1,NA,TRBJ1-1,TGTACCAGCAGACAGGCGGGCAGGGGGATTCTATCCATGAACACTGAAGCTTTCTTT,CTSRQAGRGILSMNTEAFF
TRBV11-2,NA,NA,TRBJ1-4,TGTGTCAGCAGCTCGGGGCAGGGTGGTGGTGGCCAAAAACTGTTTTTT,CVSSSGQGGGGQKLFF
TRBV4-1,NA,NA,TRBJ1-2,TGCGCCAGCAGCCCCTGGACAGCTAACTATGGCTACACCTTC,CASSPWTANYGYTF
TRBV10-3,NA,NA,TRBJ2-5,TGTGCCATCAGTGAGTCTCGGGGGCCATTAGAGACCCAGAACTTC,CAISESRGPLETQNF
TRBV11-3,NA,NA,TRBJ2-7,TGTGCTAGCAACTTAGCCGAAAATTACGAGCAGTACTTC,CASNLAENYEQYF
TRBV10-3,NA,few,TRBJ2-2,TGTGCCATCAGTGTAAACCCCGGGGAGCTGTTTTTT,CAISVNPGELFF
TRBV12-3/TRBV12-4,NA,few,TRBJ2-5,TGTGCCAGCAGTTTATTGGGGGTGAGGGAGACCCAGTACTTC,CASSLLGVRETQYF
TRBV5-1,NA,NA,TRBJ2-5,TGCGCCAGCAGCGACATTATCGGGAACCAAGAGACCCAGTACTTC,CASSDIIGNQETQYF
TRBV5-4,TRBD1,many,TRBJ2-7,TGTGCCAGCAGCCAGGGACAGGGAGTCTACGAGCAGTACTTC,CASSQGQGVYEQYF
TRBV19,TRBD1,NA,TRBJ1-5,TGTGCCAGTAGTATAAGGACAGGGGTCAATCAGCCCCAGCATTTT,CASSIRTGVNQPQHF
TRBV5-1,TRBD1,NA,TRBJ2-1,TGCGCCAGCAGCGCCACTGTCACTATCGGGACAGGGCTATCTTATGAGCAGTTCTTC,CASSATVTIGTGLSYEQFF
TRBV10-3,NA,NA,TRBJ1-6,TGTGCCATCAAATTGGACGGAAATAATTCACCCCTCCACTTT,CAIKLDGNNSPLHF
TRBV11-3,NA,once,TRBJ2-3,TGTAACAGCAGCTTAACCACAGATACGCAGTATTTT,CNSSLTTDTQYF
TRBV6-5,TRBD2,NA,TRBJ2-7,TGTGCCAGTCCCCGGACTAGCTCCGCCTACGAGCAGTACTTC,CASPRTSSAYEQYF
TRBV29-1,NA,NA,TRBJ2-1,TGCAGCGTTGGGAGACGGACAGACAATAATGGGCAGTTCTTC,CSVGRRTDNNGQFF
TRBV5-6,NA,once,TRBJ2-3,TGTTCCAGCAGCTTGGGTGTGACAGCAGATACGCAGTATTTT,CSSSLGVTADTQYF
TRBV11-2,NA,NA,TRBJ2-1,TGTGCCAGCAGTACTATGGGACAAAACAATGACCAGTTGTTC,CASSTMGQNNDQLF
TRBV11-2,NA,NA,TRBJ1-1,TGTGTCAGCGGTCAAACAGAGAGCACTGAAGCTTTCTTT,CVSGQTESTEAFF